A single sample is the source of the 31 T cell receptor beta chains below, sequenced in a study of blood T cells in healthy people across ages. PCR was performed a second time for 7 to 11 cycles using a sample-barcoded 5' primer and a J-beta primer mix. TCRdb re-called the 5' RACE reads with MiXCR, one entry per CDR3 protein. The sample includes about 1.1 million distinct CDR3 sequences, more than 30% seen only once; the top ten take about 12%. Sequencing was performed on blood. These receptors were collected from a man in his late teens or twenties in good health.

This clonotype was seen a handful of times. The J gene is TRBJ2-7, the V gene TRBV4-3; TRBD1 matches at 7 bases. CDR3 length: 16 amino acids. From germline, CDR1 is LGHNA and CDR2 YSLEER. V lost 2 bases, J lost 0 bases, and 7 bases stayed unmatched. CDR3 loop: CASSQSNRGLSYEQYF. CDR3 DNA sequence: TGCGCCAGCAGCCAAAGTAACAGGGGCCTCTCCTACGAGCAGTACTTC.

This rearrangement joins TRBV14 to TRBJ2-1; D is uncertain. CDR1 is SGHDN, CDR2 FVKESK, per germline. This CDR3 is 14 amino acids long. V lost 1 base, J lost 6 bases, and 10 bases lay in between. CDR3 DNA sequence: TGTGCCAGCAGCCAAGGTTTGGGCAGCAATGAGCAGTTCTTC. As protein: CASSQGLGSNEQFF.

CDR3 sequence: CSAGTGGGNEKLFF. CDR3 in DNA: TGCAGTGCTGGGACAGGGGGGGGTAATGAAAAACTGTTTTTT. V and J are TRBV20-1 and TRBJ1-4; 11 nucleotides align to TRBD1. Trimming cost V 5 bases and J 4 bases; bases outside gene matches: 3. The CDR3 extends over 14 amino acids. The germline gives CDR1 DFQATT, CDR2 SNEGSKA (reference sequence).

The chain is built from TRBV19 and TRBJ1-1; D is unresolved. CDR1 and CDR2 (germline): LNHDA, SQIVND (reference sequence). The V and J ends lost 8 bases and 2 bases respectively, with 15 bases between them. The CDR3 covers 14 residues. CDR3 DNA sequence: TGTGCCAGTCGCTATAGAAGGCAAAACACTGAAGCTTTCTTT. It specifies CASRYRRQNTEAFF.

The chain combines TRBV7-2 with TRBJ2-3, with 10 nucleotides matching TRBD1. The CDR3 loop spans 16 amino acids. V shed 5 bases, J shed 4 bases, and the junction held 9 bases outside the gene matches. Germline CDR1 reads SGHTA; CDR2 reads FQGNSA. The CDR3 is CASSGYGTGDSDTQYF. The CDR3 DNA follows: TGTGCCAGCAGCGGTTACGGGACAGGGGATTCAGATACGCAGTATTTT.

The chain uses TRBV18 and TRBJ2-4; 10 bases map to TRBD1. This CDR3 region has 15 residues. Trimming cost V 3 bases and J 7 bases; bases outside gene matches: 6. CDR1 is KGHSH and CDR2 is LQKENI in the germline V gene. The CDR3 reads CASSPPGQGSNIQYF. In DNA, the CDR3 is TGTGCCAGCTCACCGCCGGGACAGGGGAGTAACATTCAGTACTTC.

This rearrangement joins TRBV29-1 to TRBJ1-2, with 11 bases lining up with TRBD1. V lost 4 bases, J lost 8 bases, and 3 bases stayed unmatched. CDR3 size: 12 residues. Germline assignment: CDR1 SQVTM and CDR2 ANQGSEA. The CDR3 DNA follows: TGCAGCGTTGGATGGACAGGGGGCGGCTACACCTTC. Residues: CSVGWTGGGYTF.

The chain couples TRBV29-1 to TRBJ1-5, with D unresolved. The V end was cut by 8 bases, the J end by 4 bases, with 15 bases between. The germline gives CDR1 SQVTM, CDR2 ANQGSEA. This CDR3 region has 13 residues. The CDR3 protein is CSIAENRNQPQHF. CDR3 nucleotide sequence: TGCAGCATAGCGGAAAACCGTAATCAGCCCCAGCATTTT. The full variable domain, its missing parts supplied by reference TRBV29-1 and TRBJ1-5, is SAVISQKPSRDICQRGTSLTIQCQVDSQVTMMFWYRQQPGQSLTLIATANQGSEATYESGFVIDKFPISRPNLTFSTLTVSNMSPEDSSIYLCSIAENRNQPQHFGDGTRLSIL.

The rearrangement uses TRBV20-1 and TRBJ1-5, with TRBD1 as a possible D gene (5 bases). Trimming stripped 3 bases from V and 9 bases from J, with 9 bases between. Germline lookup yields CDR1 DFQATT and CDR2 SNEGSKA (reference sequence). The length of the CDR3 is 11 residues. CDR3: CSARQGVPQHF. The CDR3 bases are TGCAGTGCTAGGCAGGGTGTGCCCCAGCATTTT.

CDR3 sequence: CASSSYPTEAFF. The CDR3 DNA follows: TGTGCCAGCAGCTCTTATCCGACTGAAGCTTTCTTT. The J gene is TRBJ1-1, the V gene TRBV7-9; D ambiguous. In germline, CDR1 is SEHNR, CDR2 FQNEAQ (reference sequence). This CDR3 spans 12 amino acids. Trimming shortened V by 4 bases and J by 5 bases, and 8 bases separated the two germline ends.

This clonotype was observed a few times. The chain links TRBV11-2 to TRBJ2-1; D may be TRBD1 (6 bases). Trimming cost V 2 bases and J 8 bases, with 13 bases left between them. The CDR3 covers 14 residues. Germline V gene lookup returns CDR1 SGHAT and CDR2 FQNNGV. DNA of the CDR3: TGTGCCAGCAGCTTACGGGACACGCGCGATGAGCAGTTCTTC. This codes for CASSLRDTRDEQFF.

This clonotype was counted a few times. The chain couples TRBV29-1 to TRBJ2-7, with D perhaps TRBD2 (6 bases). With 0 bases removed from V and 4 bases from J, the gap between germline ends came to 16 bases. Germline V gives CDR1 SQVTM, CDR2 ANQGSEA. The CDR3 totals 15 residues. The CDR3 is CSVEDREHRPYEQYF. The CDR3, as DNA: TGCAGCGTTGAAGATCGGGAGCACCGGCCTTACGAGCAGTACTTC.

CDR3 nucleotides: TGTGCCAGCAGTTTGTATTCGGGCGACACTGAAGCTTTCTTT. Protein: CASSLYSGDTEAFF. The V call is TRBV27, the J call TRBJ1-1; D is undetermined. Germline values: CDR1 MNHEY, CDR2 SMNVEV (reference sequence). This CDR3 region has 14 residues. Trimming took 3 bases from V and 3 from J, leaving 11 bases between them.

The rearrangement links TRBV20-1 to TRBJ2-3; 9 positions match TRBD2. This CDR3 has 15 residues. CDR1 DFQATT and CDR2 SNEGSKA come from the germline V gene (reference sequence). J gave up 9 bases and V 3 bases, and 13 bases lay outside the gene matches. CDR3 coding DNA: TGCAGTGCTAGTGACGCGGGGGGGCTTTTCACGACGCAGTATTTT. It encodes CSASDAGGLFTTQYF.

The chain joins TRBV5-1 to TRBJ1-2; D is perhaps TRBD1 (5 bases). The germline V and J ends were trimmed by 4 bases and 6 bases, with 22 bases remaining between them. This CDR3 is 16 amino acids long. From germline, CDR1 is SGHRS and CDR2 YFSETQ. The DNA of the CDR3 is TGCGCCAGCAGCCCAGGAAACGGGCCCCTGGGGGATGGCTACACCTTC. Amino acids: CASSPGNGPLGDGYTF.

This clonotype occurred a few times. This chain joins TRBV20-1 and TRBJ1-4; 10 positions match TRBD1. The CDR3 covers 16 residues. Germline V gene sequence: CDR1 DFQATT, CDR2 SNEGSKA (reference sequence). The ends lost 6 bases at V and 11 bases at J; junction bases unmatched: 18. The CDR3 loop reads CSAGRLPDRGLEKLFF. CDR3 DNA: TGCAGTGCCGGCCGTTTGCCCGACAGGGGGCTTGAGAAACTGTTTTTT.

A word on this clonotype: This may be a read error: a much more frequent sequence differs by one nucleotide. CDR3 nucleotide sequence: TGTGTCAGCAGCCGTGGAGGACGGACCTACGAGCAGTACTTC. It is translated as CVSSRGGRTYEQYF. The V gene is TRBV3-1, the J gene TRBJ2-4; D possibly corresponds to TRBD2 (5 bases). The end of the DNA aligns better with TRBJ2-7, so the J call may be wrong. CDR3 size: 14 residues. Germline CDR1 and CDR2: LGHDT and YNNKEL (reference sequence).

Many counts were recorded for this clonotype. The chain has TRBV14 and TRBJ1-2; D unresolved. Germline CDR1 is SGHDN and CDR2 is FVKESK. This CDR3 comprises 12 residues. Trimming left V 3 bases short and J 1 base short, with 3 bases between. Written as DNA, the CDR3 is TGTGCCAGCAGCCAGGTTAACTATGGCTACACCTTC. This sequence encodes CASSQVNYGYTF.

The CDR3 DNA sequence: TGTGCCAGCAGTTTTGTTCGGGGGACGGGCACAGATACGCAGTATTTT. Protein sequence: CASSFVRGTGTDTQYF. The chain uses TRBV12-3 or TRBV12-4 and TRBJ2-3; D possibly corresponds to TRBD2 (6 bases). V was cut by 3 bases and J by 1 base, with 14 bases left in between. This CDR3 contains 16 residues.

The chain is built from TRBV7-2 and TRBJ2-2; TRBD1 matches at 7 bases. After removal of 5 bases from V and 6 bases from J, the junction contained 12 bases not matched to a gene. Looked up from germline, CDR1 is SGHTA and CDR2 is FQGNSA. CDR3 length: 16 residues. CDR3 protein: CASSPLDRLEAGELFF. CDR3 DNA sequence: TGTGCCAGCAGCCCCTTGGACAGGCTTGAGGCCGGGGAGCTGTTTTTT.

This clonotype was counted only a few times. The chain combines TRBV4-3 with TRBJ1-2, with TRBD1 identical over 8 bases. Germline CDR1 reads LGHNA; CDR2 reads YSLEER. V shed 1 base and J 2 bases; nucleotides not matched to a gene: 9. This CDR3 has 17 amino acids. For the CDR3, the DNA is TGCGCCAGCAGCCAAGTTCGACAGGGGAAGCTGAACTATGGCTACACCTTC. Translation: CASSQVRQGKLNYGYTF.

The V and J genes are TRBV5-1 and TRBJ2-2; 9 positions agree with TRBD2. J lost 3 bases, V lost 2 bases, and 2 bases had no gene match. The CDR3 extends over 15 amino acids. Germline CDR1 and CDR2: SGHRS and YFSETQ. The CDR3, as DNA: TGCGCCAGCAGCTTAGGGACTAGCCACACCGGGGAGCTGTTTTTT. It is translated as CASSLGTSHTGELFF.

The chain joins TRBV12-3 or TRBV12-4 to TRBJ1-1, with 11 bases fitting TRBD1. The CDR3 covers 14 residues. With 7 bases clipped from V and 7 bases from J, the junction kept 8 bases outside the gene matches. The CDR3, as DNA: TGTGCCAGCACCACGGACAGGGGGCTAGGTGAAGCTTTCTTT. It translates to CASTTDRGLGEAFF.

J is TRBJ2-2 and V is TRBV4-3; no definite D call. Germline V gene lookup returns CDR1 LGHNA and CDR2 YSLEER. The V end lost 0 bases, the J end lost 2 bases, and 10 bases lay between the germline ends. The CDR3 spans 16 residues. CDR3 residues: CASSQEPRPNTGELFF. The CDR3 nucleotides read TGCGCCAGCAGCCAAGAACCCAGACCTAACACCGGGGAGCTGTTTTTT.

This clonotype came up once. The chain couples TRBV6-4 to TRBJ1-5, with TRBD1 identical over 7 bases. V was clipped by 5 bases and J by 7 bases; unmatched bases: 8. CDR3 size: 14 residues. Germline V gene data show CDR1 as MRHNA and CDR2 as SNTAGT. The CDR3 DNA sequence: TGTGCCAGCAGTCCACAGGGGAAGGGGCAGCCCCAGCATTTT. Amino acid sequence: CASSPQGKGQPQHF.

This clonotype was seen more than once but under ten times. V gene TRBV9 combines with J gene TRBJ1-1; D not resolved. Trimming cost V 0 bases and J 1 base, with 13 bases left between them. Germline V gene lookup returns CDR1 SGDLS and CDR2 YYNGEE. The CDR3 loop spans 16 amino acids. CDR3 amino acids: CASSVGDGWANTEAFF. CDR3 nucleotides: TGTGCCAGCAGCGTAGGCGATGGTTGGGCGAACACTGAAGCTTTCTTT.

The genes are TRBV2 and TRBJ1-2, with 7 nucleotides matching TRBD1. Germline assignment: CDR1 SNHLY and CDR2 FYNNEI. This CDR3 is 15 amino acids long. The ends lost 6 bases at V and 7 bases at J; junction bases unmatched: 14. CDR3 sequence (DNA): TGTGCCAGCAGCCGTAGACAGGGAGACCCGCTTGGCTACACCTTC. It translates to CASSRRQGDPLGYTF. The full variable domain, in which reference TRBV2 and TRBJ1-2 provide the parts outside the CDR3, is EPEVTQTPSHQVTQMGQEVILRCVPISNHLYFYWYRQILGQKVEFLVSFYNNEISEKSEIFDDQFSVERPDGSNFTLKIRSTKLEDSAMYFCASSRRQGDPLGYTFGSGTRLTVV.

CDR3 coding DNA: TGTGCCAGCAGTCTAGGACTAGTTGAGACCCAGTACTTC. Its protein product is CASSLGLVETQYF. The chain employs TRBV7-8 and TRBJ2-5; 7 bases match TRBD2. J gave up 5 bases and V 6 bases, and 6 bases lay outside the gene matches. The CDR3 spans 13 residues. Germline CDR1 SGHVS, CDR2 FQNEAQ.

This clonotype was seen a few times. This chain links TRBV12-3 or TRBV12-4 with TRBJ2-7; possibly TRBD1 for D (6 bases). V lost 4 bases to trimming and J lost 1 base, with 14 bases between them. The CDR3 contains 15 residues. As DNA, the CDR3 is TGTGCCAGCAGTTCCCTTGGACAGACATCCTACGAGCAGTACTTC. Translating it yields CASSSLGQTSYEQYF.

This clonotype occurred a few times. The chain has TRBV7-8 and TRBJ1-1; tentatively, D is TRBD1 (6 bases). The CDR3 extends over 15 amino acids. With 3 bases removed from V and 0 bases from J, the gap between germline ends came to 11 bases. Germline V gene sequence: CDR1 SGHVS, CDR2 FQNEAQ. CDR3 in amino acids: CASSLGGQMNTEAFF. CDR3 in DNA: TGTGCCAGCAGCTTGGGCGGACAGATGAACACTGAAGCTTTCTTT.

The rearrangement uses TRBV4-2 and TRBJ2-1; 8 nucleotides align to TRBD2. Trimming removed 0 bases from V and 2 bases from J; junction bases left unmatched: 6. CDR3 length: 17 residues. Germline-derived CDR1 and CDR2 are LGHNA and YNFKEQ. The CDR3 DNA reads TGTGCCAGCAGCCAAGAGCGTCGGGGGGGAACCTACAATGAGCAGTTCTTC. Encoded protein: CASSQERRGGTYNEQFF.